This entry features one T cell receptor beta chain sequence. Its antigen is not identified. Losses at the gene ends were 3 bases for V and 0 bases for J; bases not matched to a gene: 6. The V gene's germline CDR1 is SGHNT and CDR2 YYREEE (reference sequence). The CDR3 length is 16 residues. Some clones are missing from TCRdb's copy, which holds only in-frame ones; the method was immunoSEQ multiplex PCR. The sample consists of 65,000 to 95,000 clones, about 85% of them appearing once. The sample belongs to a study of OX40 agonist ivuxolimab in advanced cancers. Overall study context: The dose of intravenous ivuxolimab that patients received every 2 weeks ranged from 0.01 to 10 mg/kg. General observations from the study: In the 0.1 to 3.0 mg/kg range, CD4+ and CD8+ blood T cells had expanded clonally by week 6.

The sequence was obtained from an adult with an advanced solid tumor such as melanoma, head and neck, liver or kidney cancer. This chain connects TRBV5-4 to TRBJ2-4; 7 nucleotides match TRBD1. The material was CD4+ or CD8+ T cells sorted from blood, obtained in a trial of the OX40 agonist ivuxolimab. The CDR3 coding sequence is TGTGCCAGCAGCTCTCGGGACAGCTTAGCCAAAAACATTCAGTACTTC. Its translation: CASSSRDSLAKNIQYF.